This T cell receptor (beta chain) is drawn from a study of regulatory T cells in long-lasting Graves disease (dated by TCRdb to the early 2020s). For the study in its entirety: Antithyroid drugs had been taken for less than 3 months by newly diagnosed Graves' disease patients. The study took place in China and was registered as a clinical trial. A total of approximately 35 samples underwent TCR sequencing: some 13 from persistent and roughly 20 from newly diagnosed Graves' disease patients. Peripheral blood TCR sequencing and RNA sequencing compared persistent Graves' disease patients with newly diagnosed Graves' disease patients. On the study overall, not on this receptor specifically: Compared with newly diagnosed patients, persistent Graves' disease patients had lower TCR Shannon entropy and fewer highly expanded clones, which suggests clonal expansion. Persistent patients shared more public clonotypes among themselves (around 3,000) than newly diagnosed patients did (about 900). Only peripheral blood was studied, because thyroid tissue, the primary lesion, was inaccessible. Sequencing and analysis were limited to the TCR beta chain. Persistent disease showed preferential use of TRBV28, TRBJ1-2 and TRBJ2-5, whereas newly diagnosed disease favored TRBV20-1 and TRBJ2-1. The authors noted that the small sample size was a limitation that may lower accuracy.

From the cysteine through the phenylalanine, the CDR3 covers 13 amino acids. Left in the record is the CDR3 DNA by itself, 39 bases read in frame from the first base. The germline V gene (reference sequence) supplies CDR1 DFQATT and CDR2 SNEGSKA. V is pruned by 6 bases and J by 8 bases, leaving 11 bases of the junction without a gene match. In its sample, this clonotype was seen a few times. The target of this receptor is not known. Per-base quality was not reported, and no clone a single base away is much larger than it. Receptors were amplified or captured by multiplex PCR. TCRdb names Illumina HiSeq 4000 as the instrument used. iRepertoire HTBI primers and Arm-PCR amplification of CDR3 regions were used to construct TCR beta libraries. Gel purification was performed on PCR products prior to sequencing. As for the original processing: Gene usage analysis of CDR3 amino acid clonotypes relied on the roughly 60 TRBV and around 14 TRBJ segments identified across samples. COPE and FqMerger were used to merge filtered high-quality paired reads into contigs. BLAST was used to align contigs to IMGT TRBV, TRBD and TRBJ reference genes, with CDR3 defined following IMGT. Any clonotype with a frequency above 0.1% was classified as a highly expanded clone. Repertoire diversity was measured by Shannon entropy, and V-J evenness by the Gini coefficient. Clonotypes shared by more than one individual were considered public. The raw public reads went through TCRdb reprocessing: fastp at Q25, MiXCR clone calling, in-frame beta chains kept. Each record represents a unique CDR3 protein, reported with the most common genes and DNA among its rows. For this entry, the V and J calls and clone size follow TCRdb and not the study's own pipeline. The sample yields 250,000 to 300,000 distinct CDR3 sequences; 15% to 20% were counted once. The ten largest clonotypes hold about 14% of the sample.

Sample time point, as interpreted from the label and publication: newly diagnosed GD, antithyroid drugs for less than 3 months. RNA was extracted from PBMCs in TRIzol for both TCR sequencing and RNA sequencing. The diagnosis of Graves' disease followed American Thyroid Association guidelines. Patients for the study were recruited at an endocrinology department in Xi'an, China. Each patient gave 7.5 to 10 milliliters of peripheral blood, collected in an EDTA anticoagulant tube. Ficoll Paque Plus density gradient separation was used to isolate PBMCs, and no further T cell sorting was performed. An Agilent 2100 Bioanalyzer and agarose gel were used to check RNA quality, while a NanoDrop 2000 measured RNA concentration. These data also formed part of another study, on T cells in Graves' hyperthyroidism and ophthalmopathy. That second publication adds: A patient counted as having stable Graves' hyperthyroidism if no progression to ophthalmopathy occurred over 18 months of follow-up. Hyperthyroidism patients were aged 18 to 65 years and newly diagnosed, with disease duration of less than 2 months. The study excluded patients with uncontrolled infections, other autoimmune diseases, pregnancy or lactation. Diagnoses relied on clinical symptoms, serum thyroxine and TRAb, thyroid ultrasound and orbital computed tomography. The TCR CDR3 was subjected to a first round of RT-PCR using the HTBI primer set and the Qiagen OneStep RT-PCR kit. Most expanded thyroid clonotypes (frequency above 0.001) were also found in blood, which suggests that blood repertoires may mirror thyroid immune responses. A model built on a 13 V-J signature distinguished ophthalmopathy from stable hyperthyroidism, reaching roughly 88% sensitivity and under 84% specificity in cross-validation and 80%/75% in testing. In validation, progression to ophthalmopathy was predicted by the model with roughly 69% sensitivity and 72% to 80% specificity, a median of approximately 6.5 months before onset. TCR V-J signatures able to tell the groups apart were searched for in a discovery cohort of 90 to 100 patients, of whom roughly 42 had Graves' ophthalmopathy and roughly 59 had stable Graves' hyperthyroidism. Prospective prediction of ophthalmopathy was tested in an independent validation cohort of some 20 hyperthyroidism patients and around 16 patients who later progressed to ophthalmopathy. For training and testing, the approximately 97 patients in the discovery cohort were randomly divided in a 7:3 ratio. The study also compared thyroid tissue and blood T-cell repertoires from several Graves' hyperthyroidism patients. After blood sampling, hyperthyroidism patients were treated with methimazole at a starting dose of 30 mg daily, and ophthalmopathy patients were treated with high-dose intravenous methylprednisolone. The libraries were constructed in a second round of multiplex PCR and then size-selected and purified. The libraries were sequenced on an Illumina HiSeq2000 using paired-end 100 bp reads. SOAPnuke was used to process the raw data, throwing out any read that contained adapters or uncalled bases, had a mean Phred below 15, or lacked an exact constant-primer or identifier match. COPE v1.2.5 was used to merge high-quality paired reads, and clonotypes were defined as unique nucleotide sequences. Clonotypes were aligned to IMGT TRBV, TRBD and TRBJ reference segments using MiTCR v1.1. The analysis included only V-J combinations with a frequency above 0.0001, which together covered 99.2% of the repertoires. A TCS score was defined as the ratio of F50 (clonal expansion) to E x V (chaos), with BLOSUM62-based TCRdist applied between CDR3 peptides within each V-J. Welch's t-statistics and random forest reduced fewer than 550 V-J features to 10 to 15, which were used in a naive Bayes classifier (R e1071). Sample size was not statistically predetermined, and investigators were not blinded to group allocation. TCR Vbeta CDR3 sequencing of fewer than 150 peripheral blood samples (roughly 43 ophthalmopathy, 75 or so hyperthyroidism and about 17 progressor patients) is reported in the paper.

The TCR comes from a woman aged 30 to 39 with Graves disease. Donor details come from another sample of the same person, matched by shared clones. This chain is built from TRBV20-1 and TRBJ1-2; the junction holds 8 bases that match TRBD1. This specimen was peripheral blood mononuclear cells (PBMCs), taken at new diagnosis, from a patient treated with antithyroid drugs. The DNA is TGCAGTGCCGTTCAGGGGGCGGATGGGGGCTACACCTTC. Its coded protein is CSAVQGADGGYTF.